This record looks at one T cell receptor (beta chain) sequence and its context. The antigen is not known. TCRdb itself ran the reads through MiXCR, one entry per CDR3 protein. Of some 920,000 distinct CDR3 sequences in the sample, roughly 30% were seen once. This specimen belongs to a study of T cell repertoires in cytomegalovirus infection. Background on the study: Researchers turned to recently identified HLA-C-restricted CMV epitopes as well as well-studied HLA-B-restricted ones. Public signatures in TCR beta pointed to CMV infection and matching HLA type.

The V and J ends lost 4 bases and 1 base respectively, with 13 bases between them. CDR3 length equals 15 residues. In germline, CDR1 is MNHEY, CDR2 SMNVEV (reference sequence). Findings and caveats of the study: The study found HLA-C-restricted CMV-specific TCR beta clonotypes dominating the ex vivo response. Summed frequency of public TCR beta families distinguished CMV carriers with the relevant HLA.

This receptor was identified in a human donor in good health (CMV status not recorded). Some clones in this sample may be carry-over from other donors' samples. This chain uses TRBV27 with TRBJ1-1, with D unresolved. The starting material was cultured CD8+ T cells from PBMCs, obtained from culture after CMV antigen stimulation. For the CDR3, the DNA is TGTGCCAGCAGTTCAGATCGGGGATCGAACACTGAAGCTTTCTTT. The encoded protein is CASSSDRGSNTEAFF.